This paragraph covers one T cell receptor (beta chain) sequence. This sample is part of a study of blood T cell repertoires in COVID-19. The CDR3 is 14 residues long. After removal of 1 base from V and 10 bases from J, the junction contained 6 bases not matched to a gene. Germline CDR1 reads MGHRA; CDR2 reads YSYEKL. Clones were sequenced by immunoSEQ multiplex PCR, and TCRdb holds only the in-frame ones, with some missing. The sample carries around 130,000 clones, 80% to 85% recorded once. Sequencing was done on a sample of peripheral blood. V usage is TRBV4-1 and J usage is TRBJ2-1; 8 positions match TRBD2. The TCR comes from a woman of 80 years or more with acute or convalescent COVID-19. The CDR3 region is CASSQVGGAREQFF. The CDR3 DNA reads TGCGCCAGCAGCCAAGTCGGGGGGGCTCGGGAGCAGTTCTTC.